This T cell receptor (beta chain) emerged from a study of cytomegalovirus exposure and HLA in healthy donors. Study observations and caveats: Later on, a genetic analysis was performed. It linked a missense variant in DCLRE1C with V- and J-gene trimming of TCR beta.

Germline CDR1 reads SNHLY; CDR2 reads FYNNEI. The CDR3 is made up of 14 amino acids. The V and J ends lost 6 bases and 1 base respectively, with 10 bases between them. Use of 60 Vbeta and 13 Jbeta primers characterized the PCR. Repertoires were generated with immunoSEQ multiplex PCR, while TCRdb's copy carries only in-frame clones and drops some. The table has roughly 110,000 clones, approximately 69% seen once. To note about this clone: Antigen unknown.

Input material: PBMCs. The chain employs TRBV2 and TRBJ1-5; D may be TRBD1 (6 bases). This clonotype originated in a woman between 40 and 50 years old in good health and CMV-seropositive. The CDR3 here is CASRTGLSNQPQHF. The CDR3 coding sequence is TGTGCCAGCAGGACAGGTTTGAGCAATCAGCCCCAGCATTTT.